These 24 T cell receptor beta chains share one sample of origin, sequenced in a study of CD8 T cells in Susac syndrome. Reverse transcription of roughly 0.45 to 1 ug RNA was performed with random hexamers. Using its own MiXCR run on the immunoSEQ multiplex PCR reads, TCRdb lists one record per CDR3 protein. Of approximately 150,000 distinct CDR3 sequences listed, around 94% are singletons. The sequenced material came from CD4+ T cells from PBMCs. The origin of the receptors is a human donor in good health.

The rearrangement joins TRBV5-1 to TRBJ2-2; D is ambiguous. Deletions cut 3 bases from V and 1 base from J, with 7 bases between. Germline loops: CDR1 SGHRS, CDR2 YFSETQ. This CDR3 has 14 residues. CDR3 residues: CASSSLGNTGELFF. The CDR3 coding sequence is TGCGCCAGCAGCTCTTTAGGGAACACCGGGGAGCTGTTTTTT.

The chain uses TRBV5-1 and TRBJ2-2, with TRBD1 identical over 8 bases. Germline values: CDR1 SGHRS, CDR2 YFSETQ. The CDR3 loop spans 12 amino acids. V trimming: 6 bases; J trimming: 7 bases; junction bases outside the gene matches: 2. CDR3 in DNA: TGCGCCAGCAACAGGGGGATCGGGGAGCTGTTTTTT. Protein product: CASNRGIGELFF.

The gene calls are TRBV10-3 and TRBJ2-3; D is ambiguous. The CDR3 extends over 12 amino acids. Germline CDR1 ENHRY, CDR2 SYGVKD. V gave up 8 bases and J gave up 2 bases, with 8 bases separating them. The CDR3 nucleotides read TGTGCCATCGGGGATCTCACAGATACGCAGTATTTT. It is translated as CAIGDLTDTQYF.

This clonotype came up once. The chain uses TRBV7-2 and TRBJ2-6, with D maybe TRBD1 (6 bases). This CDR3 has 17 amino acids. Germline loops: CDR1 SGHTA, CDR2 FQGNSA. V was shortened by 5 bases and J by 0 bases, with 14 bases between the two germline ends. The DNA for the CDR3 is TGTGCCAGCAGCCCGCGGAGCAGGGGCTCTGGGGCCAACGTCCTGACTTTC. Translating gives CASSPRSRGSGANVLTF.

This clonotype showed up just once. This rearrangement joins TRBV7-2 to TRBJ2-7, with TRBD2 as a possible D gene (5 bases). This CDR3 has 15 residues. V shed 5 bases and J shed 1 base, with 15 bases lying between them. The V gene's germline CDR1 is SGHTA and CDR2 FQGNSA. CDR3: CASSPGGQDSYEQYF. CDR3 DNA: TGTGCCAGCAGCCCCGGCGGGCAGGATTCCTACGAGCAGTACTTC.

The chain links TRBV4-1 to TRBJ2-1, with TRBD2 matching over 12 bases. Per the germline V gene, CDR1 is MGHRA and CDR2 is YSYEKL. The CDR3 loop spans 15 amino acids. J was trimmed by 5 bases and V by 6 bases; bases with no gene match: 5. For the CDR3, the DNA is TGCGCCAGCAGACCGAGACTAGCGGGGGACAATGAGCAGTTCTTC. It is translated as CASRPRLAGDNEQFF.

The V and J genes are TRBV18 and TRBJ2-7, with a possible D match to TRBD2 (6 bases). This CDR3 spans 14 amino acids. Deletions cut 3 bases from V and 4 bases from J, with 13 bases between. Germline assignment: CDR1 KGHSH and CDR2 LQKENI. CDR3 sequence reads: CASSPRPSGYEQYF. CDR3 in DNA: TGTGCCAGCTCACCTCGACCCAGCGGGTACGAGCAGTACTTC.

The chain combines TRBV9 with TRBJ2-2; D may be TRBD1 (6 bases). The CDR3 totals 15 residues. Germline values: CDR1 SGDLS, CDR2 YYNGEE. With 3 bases removed from V and 1 base from J, the gap between germline ends came to 10 bases. The CDR3 nucleotides read TGTGCCAGCAGCGCGGGACACAGGAACACCGGGGAGCTGTTTTTT. Amino acid sequence: CASSAGHRNTGELFF.

The rearrangement links TRBV29-1 to TRBJ1-3; D is ambiguous. CDR3 length: 14 residues. Looked up from germline, CDR1 is SQVTM and CDR2 is ANQGSEA. The germline V and J ends were trimmed by 4 bases and 0 bases, with 10 bases remaining between them. Written as DNA, the CDR3 is TGCAGCGTTGGGGAAGGAAGCTCTGGAAACACCATATATTTT. Translation gives CSVGEGSSGNTIYF.

The rearrangement uses TRBV7-9 and TRBJ2-3; unclear D gene. Germline lookup yields CDR1 SEHNR and CDR2 FQNEAQ (reference sequence). The germline V and J ends were trimmed by 2 bases and 4 bases, with 4 bases remaining between them. The CDR3 is made up of 12 amino acids. CDR3 amino acids: CASSLPSDTQYF. DNA for the CDR3: TGTGCCAGCAGCTTACCTTCAGATACGCAGTATTTT.

The CDR3, as DNA: TGTGCCAGCAGCTCAACCTCAGGGGGCGTTTGTACAGATACGCAGTATTTT. It is translated as CASSSTSGGVCTDTQYF. This chain connects TRBV5-7 to TRBJ2-3; 8 bases match TRBD1. TRBV5-7 counts as an open reading frame of uncertain function. The CDR3 runs 17 residues. With V trimmed by 3 bases and J by 3 bases, 12 bases remained unmatched.

The V gene is TRBV9, the J gene TRBJ2-3; 9 bases are a match to TRBD2. The CDR3 is made up of 14 amino acids. CDR1 and CDR2 (germline): SGDLS, YYNGEE. V dropped 2 bases and J dropped 6; count of bases not matched to a gene: 4. The CDR3 loop reads CASSVLAGPDTQYF. In DNA form, the CDR3 reads TGTGCCAGCAGCGTCCTAGCGGGACCGGATACGCAGTATTTT.

The chain combines TRBV7-2 with TRBJ1-6; 10 bases are a match to TRBD1. V gave up 6 bases and J gave up 6 bases; unmatched junction bases: 5. CDR1 is SGHTA and CDR2 is FQGNSA in the germline V gene. The CDR3 sequence is 15 residues long. The DNA for the CDR3 is TGTGCCAGCAGTTCGACAGGGGGCGTTAATTCACCCCTCCACTTT. The encoded protein is CASSSTGGVNSPLHF.

This chain connects TRBV5-4 to TRBJ2-7; 10 nucleotides match TRBD2. Trimming removed 4 bases from V and 3 bases from J; junction bases left unmatched: 7. This CDR3 region has 15 residues. Germline-derived CDR1 and CDR2 are SGHNT and YYREEE (reference sequence). This chain's CDR3 is CASSPWTSGDYEQYF. Written as DNA, the CDR3 is TGTGCCAGCAGCCCCTGGACTAGCGGAGACTACGAGCAGTACTTC. Variable domain in full (rest from reference TRBV5-4 and TRBJ2-7): ETGVTQSPTHLIKTRGQQVTLRCSSQSGHNTVSWYQQALGQGPQFIFQYYREEENGRGNFPPRFSGLQFPNYSSELNVNALELDDSALYLCASSPWTSGDYEQYFGPGTRLTVT.

The chain recombines TRBV24-1 with TRBJ2-1, with 9 positions matching TRBD1. Per the germline V gene, CDR1 is KGHDR and CDR2 is SFDVKD. The CDR3 is made up of 15 amino acids. Trimming removed 4 bases from V and 7 bases from J; junction bases left unmatched: 7. CDR3 in amino acids: CATSDRGDRVNEQFF. As DNA, the CDR3 is TGTGCCACCAGTGACCGCGGGGACAGGGTTAATGAGCAGTTCTTC.

The chain uses TRBV29-1 and TRBJ2-5; the D gene is possibly TRBD1 (5 bases). Trimming removed 1 base from V and 3 bases from J, with 9 bases in between. Germline assignment: CDR1 SQVTM and CDR2 ANQGSEA. This CDR3 is 13 amino acids long. CDR3 residues: CSVEAPGKETQYF. The CDR3 bases are TGCAGCGTTGAAGCTCCAGGGAAAGAGACCCAGTACTTC.

This clonotype has just one count. The chain joins TRBV5-1 to TRBJ2-1; the match to TRBD2 covers 10 bases. The germline gives CDR1 SGHRS, CDR2 YFSETQ. With 3 bases clipped from V and 5 bases from J, the junction kept 5 bases outside the gene matches. The CDR3 contains 15 residues. For the CDR3, the DNA is TGCGCCAGCAGCTGGACCGGGACTAGCGACAATGAGCAGTTCTTC. This encodes CASSWTGTSDNEQFF. Variable domain in full (rest from reference TRBV5-1 and TRBJ2-1): KAGVTQTPRYLIKTRGQQVTLSCSPISGHRSVSWYQQTPGQGLQFLFEYFSETQRNKGNFPGRFSGRQFSNSRSEMNVSTLELGDSALYLCASSWTGTSDNEQFFGPGTRLTVL.

The rearrangement links TRBV6-5 to TRBJ1-5; 7 bases align to TRBD1. The J segment lost 6 bases and the V segment lost 5 bases, leaving 10 bases of the junction unmatched. The germline V gene encodes CDR1 MNHEY and CDR2 SVGAGI. The CDR3 has 15 residues. The CDR3 coding sequence is TGTGCCAGCAGTAACCTCGACAGGGCGGGTCAGCCCCAGCATTTT. Amino acid sequence: CASSNLDRAGQPQHF.

This sequence joins TRBV5-1 and TRBJ2-1; 9 bases line up with TRBD2. The length of the CDR3 is 16 residues. J was trimmed by 5 bases and V by 0 bases; bases with no gene match: 6. Germline V CDR1 and CDR2: SGHRS, YFSETQ. CDR3 DNA sequence: TGCGCCAGCAGCTTGGCCCCTCTAGCGGGGAACAATGAGCAGTTCTTC. This translates into CASSLAPLAGNNEQFF.

This rearrangement joins TRBV29-1 to TRBJ1-5; D ambiguous. Trimming pared 4 bases from V and 0 bases from J, leaving 7 bases between. The CDR3 is 13 residues long. The germline V gene has CDR1 SQVTM and CDR2 ANQGSEA. Here the CDR3 reads CSVVIDSNQPQHF. The DNA of the CDR3 is TGCAGCGTTGTAATAGATAGCAATCAGCCCCAGCATTTT.

With regard to this clonotype: One end of the junction fails to match germline, which may point to a read error. The V and J genes are TRBV20-1 and TRBJ2-7; 8 bases map to TRBD2. The V gene's germline CDR1 is DFQATT and CDR2 SNEGSKA (reference sequence). This CDR3 has 15 residues. The CDR3 bases are TGCAGTGCCGAACTGACGGGGGGGCCCTCCCACGAGCAGTACTTC. It translates to CSAELTGGPSHEQYF.

J is TRBJ2-2 and V is TRBV12-3 or TRBV12-4; perhaps TRBD2 as D (5 bases). Trimming stripped 2 bases from V and 1 base from J, with 17 bases between. This CDR3 has 18 amino acids. The CDR3 region has the DNA TGTGCCAGCAGTTTAATTACGGTTCTGGGAGAGAACACCGGGGAGCTGTTTTTT. As protein: CASSLITVLGENTGELFF.

This clonotype has a single count. The chain has TRBV19 and TRBJ2-7, with D possibly TRBD2 on 6 matching bases. The CDR3 has 13 amino acids. V was cut by 11 bases and J by 1 base, with 15 bases left in between. CDR1 LNHDA and CDR2 SQIVND come from the germline V gene (reference sequence). The CDR3 loop is CAGERAESYEQYF. The CDR3, as DNA: TGTGCCGGTGAGCGGGCCGAGTCCTACGAGCAGTACTTC.

The genes are TRBV24-1 and TRBJ2-7, with no clear D. The CDR3 runs to 13 residues. V was cut by 5 bases and J by 5 bases, with 12 bases left in between. Germline CDR1 reads KGHDR; CDR2 reads SFDVKD. Here the CDR3 reads CATSGTPRNEQYF. CDR3 bases: TGTGCCACCAGTGGGACCCCCCGTAACGAGCAGTACTTC.